The 18 T cell receptor beta chains below come from one sample, sequenced in a study of T-cell reconstitution after alpha-beta-depleted transplantation in children. Researchers prepared the TCRbeta library using unique molecular identifiers, the study reports. TCRdb redid the calling of the PCR reads with MiXCR, one entry per CDR3 protein. The table shows around 370,000 distinct CDR3 sequences, with approximately 10% occurring only once. Sequencing used PBMCs from the stem cell graft donor, obtained from the stem cell graft. The receptors originated from a human donor who donated a stem cell graft to a child with acute lymphoblastic leukemia.

CDR3 in DNA: TGCGCCAGCAGCTTAGCGGGAGATGTTGTCAATGAGCAGTTCTTC. It translates to CASSLAGDVVNEQFF. V usage is TRBV5-1 and J usage is TRBJ2-1, with 8 bases identical to TRBD2. Germline V gene lookup returns CDR1 SGHRS and CDR2 YFSETQ. With V trimmed by 2 bases and J by 6 bases, 7 bases remained unmatched. This CDR3 has 15 residues. Variable domain in full (rest from reference TRBV5-1 and TRBJ2-1): KAGVTQTPRYLIKTRGQQVTLSCSPISGHRSVSWYQQTPGQGLQFLFEYFSETQRNKGNFPGRFSGRQFSNSRSEMNVSTLELGDSALYLCASSLAGDVVNEQFFGPGTRLTVL.

This clonotype was found a few times. The V call is TRBV11-2, the J call TRBJ2-5; 13 nucleotides match TRBD2. V was pared by 2 bases and J by 5 bases, with 11 bases of the junction left unmatched. There are 18 residues in the CDR3. Germline V gives CDR1 SGHAT, CDR2 FQNNGV. The DNA of the CDR3 is TGTGCCAGCAGCTTACAACCCGGGACTAGCGGGATGGTGGAGACCCAGTACTTC. Its protein is CASSLQPGTSGMVETQYF.

The sample holds a few counts of this clonotype. The V gene is TRBV29-1, the J gene TRBJ2-7, with TRBD1 identical over 7 bases. This CDR3 contains 11 residues. V was clipped by 6 bases and J by 6 bases; unmatched bases: 5. The germline gives CDR1 SQVTM, CDR2 ANQGSEA. The CDR3 bases are TGCAGCGTGACGACAGGGACCGAGCAGTACTTC. It translates to CSVTTGTEQYF.

This chain uses TRBV7-9 with TRBJ2-7, with a weak D call TRBD1 (6 bases). V was shortened by 1 base and J by 5 bases, with 12 bases between the two germline ends. The CDR3 spans 14 residues. Germline assignment: CDR1 SEHNR and CDR2 FQNEAQ (reference sequence). The CDR3 DNA reads TGTGCCAGCAGCTTAGTATCACAGGGCCACGAGCAGTACTTC. This sequence encodes CASSLVSQGHEQYF.

The V gene is TRBV6-6, the J gene TRBJ2-1; possible D gene TRBD1, 6 bases. CDR1 is MNHNY, CDR2 SVGAGI, per germline (reference sequence). The CDR3 has 12 residues. The V end lost 7 bases, the J end lost 8 bases, and 12 bases lay between the germline ends. This chain's CDR3 is CASKGTGHEQFF. In DNA, the CDR3 is TGTGCCAGCAAAGGAACAGGGCATGAGCAGTTCTTC.

The sample holds a few counts of this clonotype. The chain carries TRBV29-1 and TRBJ1-2; D gene unclear. Germline V gene lookup returns CDR1 SQVTM and CDR2 ANQGSEA. The CDR3 length is 12 residues. Trimming pared 7 bases from V and 4 bases from J, leaving 13 bases between. The CDR3 DNA reads TGCAGCGCCGGCCACTCGGTCTATGGCTACACCTTC. This translates into CSAGHSVYGYTF.

The chain employs TRBV7-9 and TRBJ2-2; TRBD1 might be the D (6 bases). Trimming took off 3 bases at V and 5 bases at J, with 13 bases between the two ends. The germline gives CDR1 SEHNR, CDR2 FQNEAQ (reference sequence). CDR3 length: 15 amino acids. CDR3 in DNA: TGTGCCAGCAGCTTCCATATCAGGGGAACCGGGGAGCTGTTTTTT. Protein sequence: CASSFHIRGTGELFF.

This clonotype showed up just a few times. This rearrangement joins TRBV4-1 to TRBJ1-6, with 10 positions matching TRBD1. Germline values: CDR1 MGHRA, CDR2 YSYEKL. V dropped 0 bases and J dropped 8; count of bases not matched to a gene: 7. The CDR3 covers 17 residues. For the CDR3, the DNA is TGCGCCAGCAGCCAAGATCCCGGGGGACAGGGGTATTCACCCCTCCACTTT. Translated, it gives CASSQDPGGQGYSPLHF.

This clonotype was seen ten or more times. V and J are TRBV12-3 or TRBV12-4 and TRBJ2-1, with D possibly being TRBD1 (5 bases). The CDR3 covers 11 residues. Between the trimmed V and J ends, which lost 5 bases and 13 bases, there was a span of 12 bases. This chain's CDR3 is CASSPQGNQFF. CDR3 sequence (DNA): TGTGCCAGCAGTCCTCAGGGAAATCAGTTCTTC.

Many counts were recorded for this clonotype. The V call is TRBV12-3 or TRBV12-4, the J call TRBJ2-3; D remains ambiguous. The V and J ends lost 5 bases and 6 bases respectively, with 9 bases between them. CDR3 length: 12 amino acids. In nucleotides, the CDR3 is TGTGCCAGCAGTACGTTATGGGATACGCAGTATTTT. Residues: CASSTLWDTQYF.

This clonotype was observed many times. The CDR3 protein is CASSSPPRVYEQYF. The CDR3 nucleotides read TGTGCCAGCAGTTCCCCCCCTAGAGTCTACGAGCAGTACTTC. The chain is built from TRBV27 and TRBJ2-7; no clear D gene. Germline V gene sequence: CDR1 MNHEY, CDR2 SMNVEV (reference sequence). The CDR3 loop spans 14 amino acids. With 4 bases removed from V and 3 bases from J, the gap between germline ends came to 13 bases.

The gene calls are TRBV5-1 and TRBJ2-1, with 10 bases identical to TRBD1. Germline V gene sequence: CDR1 SGHRS, CDR2 YFSETQ. J was trimmed by 9 bases and V by 3 bases; bases with no gene match: 6. The CDR3 consists of 14 residues. The CDR3 DNA is TGCGCCAGCAGCTGGGGACAGGGGCAGGGTGAGCAGTTCTTC. Protein product: CASSWGQGQGEQFF.

This clonotype has more than one count but fewer than ten. The chain recombines TRBV20-1 with TRBJ1-3; D is unclear. This CDR3 region has 10 residues. With 6 bases removed from V and 8 bases from J, the gap between germline ends came to 8 bases. Germline CDR1 and CDR2: DFQATT and SNEGSKA (reference sequence). The CDR3 is CSATDDTIYF. DNA of the CDR3: TGCAGTGCCACCGACGACACCATATATTTT.

This clonotype was counted a few times. The rearrangement joins TRBV7-2 to TRBJ1-4; D uncertain. The germline V gene has CDR1 SGHTA and CDR2 FQGNSA. V was trimmed by 4 bases and J by 6 bases, leaving 12 bases between them. The CDR3 runs 14 residues. CDR3: CASSSQWTDEKLFF. The CDR3 DNA sequence: TGTGCCAGCAGCTCACAGTGGACCGATGAAAAACTGTTTTTT.

CDR3: CASRPYFRGEGEKLFF. Written as DNA, the CDR3 is TGTGCCAGTAGACCCTACTTCAGGGGGGAAGGAGAAAAACTGTTTTTT. The chain uses TRBV19 and TRBJ1-4, with 7 bases aligning to TRBD1. Germline CDR1 LNHDA, CDR2 SQIVND (reference sequence). The CDR3 length is 16 residues. V trimming: 6 bases; J trimming: 8 bases; junction bases outside the gene matches: 15. Full variable domain (missing parts from reference TRBV19 and TRBJ1-4): DGGITQSPKYLFRKEGQNVTLSCEQNLNHDAMYWYRQDPGQGLRLIYYSQIVNDFQKGDIAEGYSVSREKKESFPLTVTSAQKNPTAFYLCASRPYFRGEGEKLFFGSGTQLSVL.

In DNA form, the CDR3 reads TGTGCCAGCAGCTCGAAATATTTAGCGGGAGGGCCGGGTGAGCAGTACTTC. This sequence encodes CASSSKYLAGGPGEQYF. The J gene is TRBJ2-7, the V gene TRBV7-9, with 11 bases matching TRBD2. In germline, CDR1 is SEHNR, CDR2 FQNEAQ (reference sequence). The length of the CDR3 is 17 residues. The V and J ends lost 4 bases and 7 bases, in that order; junction bases with no gene match: 15.

This clonotype showed up just a few times. V and J are TRBV10-3 and TRBJ2-5; D might be TRBD1 (5 bases). The CDR3 runs 14 residues. With 3 bases removed from V and 5 bases from J, the gap between germline ends came to 13 bases. Germline CDR1 and CDR2: ENHRY and SYGVKD. CDR3: CAISEYQGGETQYF. The CDR3 DNA reads as TGTGCCATCAGTGAATATCAGGGTGGGGAGACCCAGTACTTC.

The sample holds a few counts of this clonotype. The rearrangement links TRBV5-1 to TRBJ1-5; a possible D gene is TRBD1 (6 bases). V lost 0 bases to trimming and J lost 6 bases, with 13 bases between them. This CDR3 spans 15 amino acids. The V gene's germline CDR1 is SGHRS and CDR2 YFSETQ. CDR3 amino acids: CASSLEGGGSQPQHF. The CDR3 region has the DNA TGCGCCAGCAGCTTGGAGGGGGGCGGAAGTCAGCCCCAGCATTTT.